Each of the 27 T cell receptor beta chains below was sequenced from the same sample in a study of PD-L1 blockade in urothelial cancer. This table comes from immunoSEQ multiplex PCR, and its TCRdb copy is limited to in-frame clones, with some not included. The sample has tens of thousands of clones, roughly 82% seen once. Time point here: pretreatment peripheral blood. Source: PBMCs, taken around atezolizumab (anti-PD-L1) treatment. The receptors originated from a man aged 60-69 years with urothelial cancer.

The chain has TRBV2 and TRBJ1-4; perhaps TRBD1 as D (5 bases). The CDR3 covers 15 residues. V gave up 5 bases and J gave up 0 bases, with 10 bases separating them. Germline V gene lookup returns CDR1 SNHLY and CDR2 FYNNEI. In nucleotides, the CDR3 is TGTGCCAGCAGTCCGGACAATCCAACTAATGAAAAACTGTTTTTT. This translates into CASSPDNPTNEKLFF.

V and J are TRBV4-2 and TRBJ2-7; weak D call: TRBD2 (5 bases). V gave up 3 bases and J gave up 6 bases, with 12 bases separating them. This CDR3 region has 13 residues. The germline CDR1 and CDR2 sequences are LGHNA and YNFKEQ. CDR3 sequence reads: CASSHPREVEQYF. CDR3 in DNA: TGTGCCAGCAGCCATCCTCGGGAAGTCGAGCAGTACTTC.

The table lists this clone with a few counts. The gene calls are TRBV5-6 and TRBJ2-5; D perhaps matches TRBD1 (5 bases). Trimming took 8 bases from V and 1 from J, leaving 12 bases between them. The CDR3 totals 13 residues. Germline lookup yields CDR1 SGHDT and CDR2 YYEEEE. The CDR3 sequence is CASIRTSQETQYF. DNA for the CDR3: TGTGCCAGTATAAGGACATCCCAAGAGACCCAGTACTTC.

CDR3 DNA: TGTGCCAGCAGCGTAGGGGGAGGGTTAAGCTCCTACGAGCAGTACTTC. Residues: CASSVGGGLSSYEQYF. The gene calls are TRBV9 and TRBJ2-7; TRBD2 matches at 7 bases. Germline V gene data show CDR1 as SGDLS and CDR2 as YYNGEE. Trimming at V came to 0 bases and at J to 0 bases, leaving 6 bases not matched to a gene. This CDR3 region has 16 residues.

The V and J genes are TRBV4-1 and TRBJ2-1; TRBD1 agrees at 7 bases. Trimming took 6 bases from V and 6 from J; bases not matched to a gene: 11. Germline V CDR1 and CDR2: MGHRA, YSYEKL. The CDR3 has 15 residues. In DNA, the CDR3 is TGCGCCAGCAGTCCCAGACAGGGTCCCCTCAATGAGCAGTTCTTC. This encodes CASSPRQGPLNEQFF.

This chain links TRBV7-8 with TRBJ1-5; D perhaps matches TRBD1 (6 bases). Germline CDR1 SGHVS, CDR2 FQNEAQ. V was trimmed by 5 bases and J by 2 bases, leaving 16 bases between them. This CDR3 spans 16 amino acids. The CDR3 nucleotides are TGTGCCAGCAGCGCATACAGGGTACCTCGCAATCAGCCCCAGCATTTT. It yields the protein CASSAYRVPRNQPQHF.

CDR3 coding DNA: TGTGCCAGCTCAGTTTATCAAGAGACCCAGTACTTC. Encoded protein: CASSVYQETQYF. J is TRBJ2-5 and V is TRBV18; D gene unclear. The CDR3 length is 12 residues. Germline loops: CDR1 KGHSH, CDR2 LQKENI. With 5 bases removed from V and 2 bases from J, the gap between germline ends came to 6 bases.

The chain is built from TRBV6-1 and TRBJ2-6; TRBD2 matches 12 bases. V shed 3 bases and J 4 bases; nucleotides not matched to a gene: 10. Germline V lookup: CDR1 MNHNS, CDR2 SASEGT. CDR3 length equals 19 residues. The CDR3 loop is CASSETSGGIGGGANVLTF. The CDR3 nucleotides are TGTGCCAGCAGTGAGACTAGCGGGGGCATAGGTGGGGGGGCCAACGTCCTGACTTTC.

This chain uses TRBV10-2 with TRBJ1-2; D is perhaps TRBD1 (5 bases). V shed 3 bases and J shed 8 bases, with 19 bases lying between them. Germline CDR1 reads WSHSY; CDR2 reads SAAADI. CDR3 length equals 15 residues. The chain's CDR3 is CASSDIVRGEEGYTF. DNA for the CDR3: TGCGCCAGCAGTGATATCGTTCGGGGGGAAGAAGGCTACACCTTC.

The chain uses TRBV7-6 and TRBJ2-3; 10 positions match TRBD1. The CDR3 is 18 amino acids. Germline lookup yields CDR1 SGHVS and CDR2 FNYEAQ. The V gene end was trimmed by 4 bases and the J gene end by 4 bases; junction bases not matched to a gene: 14. CDR3 sequence (DNA): TGTGCCAGCAGCTCTAATCTCGGAGGGACAGGGGAGGCAGATACGCAGTATTTT. As protein: CASSSNLGGTGEADTQYF.

J is TRBJ1-4 and V is TRBV28; TRBD1 might be the D (5 bases). The germline V and J ends were trimmed by 8 bases and 8 bases, with 18 bases remaining between them. The CDR3 contains 14 residues. Germline V CDR1 and CDR2: MDHEN, SYDVKM. CDR3 nucleotides: TGTGCCAGCCGACCCAATAGGGGATGGGAAAAACTGTTTTTT. It encodes CASRPNRGWEKLFF.

The chain is built from TRBV2 and TRBJ2-7; tentative D call: TRBD2 (5 bases). The CDR3 is 15 amino acids. Germline CDR1 reads SNHLY; CDR2 reads FYNNEI. The V end lost 0 bases, the J end lost 2 bases, and 11 bases lay between the germline ends. The CDR3 spells CASSEARAGTYEQYF. The CDR3 nucleotides are TGTGCCAGCAGTGAAGCGCGGGCCGGGACCTACGAGCAGTACTTC.

The chain has TRBV29-1 and TRBJ1-1; 7 nucleotides match TRBD1. Unmatched junction bases numbered 12, after V lost 2 bases and J lost 3 bases. Germline V gene data show CDR1 as SQVTM and CDR2 as ANQGSEA. The length of the CDR3 is 16 residues. CDR3 nucleotides: TGCAGCGTTGAATCACAGGGGATAAAGGGGCACACTGAAGCTTTCTTT. Translated, it gives CSVESQGIKGHTEAFF. Full variable domain (remainder filled in from reference TRBV29-1 and TRBJ1-1): SAVISQKPSRDICQRGTSLTIQCQVDSQVTMMFWYRQQPGQSLTLIATANQGSEATYESGFVIDKFPISRPNLTFSTLTVSNMSPEDSSIYLCSVESQGIKGHTEAFFGQGTRLTVV.

The CDR3 spells CASSPPLAGGEDTQYF. The CDR3 coding sequence is TGTGCCAGCAGCCCTCCCCTAGCGGGGGGGGAAGATACGCAGTATTTT. This chain joins TRBV7-8 and TRBJ2-3; TRBD2 aligns across 12 bases. Germline values: CDR1 SGHVS, CDR2 FQNEAQ. CDR3 size: 16 residues. With V trimmed by 5 bases and J by 5 bases, 8 bases remained unmatched.

The chain recombines TRBV9 with TRBJ2-1; D unclear. Germline CDR1 is SGDLS and CDR2 is YYNGEE. V lost 4 bases and J lost 5, with 10 bases in between. This CDR3 is 13 amino acids long. CDR3 sequence (DNA): TGTGCCAGCAGCCCTAATCTGGACAATGAGCAGTTCTTC. It encodes CASSPNLDNEQFF.

V is TRBV6-5 and J is TRBJ1-3; D is perhaps TRBD1 (5 bases). From germline, CDR1 is MNHEY and CDR2 SVGAGI. Trimming removed 6 bases from V and 0 bases from J, with 9 bases in between. CDR3 size: 14 residues. The CDR3 coding sequence is TGTGCCAGCAGCCTAGACAGCTCTGGAAACACCATATATTTT. Translation gives CASSLDSSGNTIYF.

V gene TRBV6-1 combines with J gene TRBJ1-2; D gene ambiguous. The CDR3 is made up of 14 amino acids. Germline CDR1 and CDR2: MNHNS and SASEGT. Deletions cut 1 base from V and 8 bases from J, with 14 bases between. The CDR3 DNA reads as TGTGCCAGCAGTGAAGGGACTTTAGGGAGGGGCTACACCTTC. Protein product: CASSEGTLGRGYTF.

The chain couples TRBV5-1 to TRBJ1-2; no clear D. This CDR3 region has 13 residues. Germline CDR1 SGHRS, CDR2 YFSETQ. V was pared by 5 bases and J by 8 bases, with 16 bases between. DNA of the CDR3: TGCGCCAGCAGTCCCGGCGGGGAAGGGGGCTACACCTTC. This gives the protein CASSPGGEGGYTF. Complete variable domain (other parts from reference TRBV5-1 and TRBJ1-2): KAGVTQTPRYLIKTRGQQVTLSCSPISGHRSVSWYQQTPGQGLQFLFEYFSETQRNKGNFPGRFSGRQFSNSRSEMNVSTLELGDSALYLCASSPGGEGGYTFGSGTRLTVV.

This chain links TRBV7-6 with TRBJ1-4; D is undetermined. The CDR3 runs to 18 residues. Trimming removed 1 base at V and 3 bases at J, with 18 bases between. Germline-derived CDR1 and CDR2 are SGHVS and FNYEAQ. CDR3 loop: CASSLVPGPEPANEKLFF. The CDR3 DNA is TGTGCCAGCAGCTTAGTTCCCGGTCCGGAGCCCGCTAATGAAAAACTGTTTTTT. The full variable domain, its missing parts supplied by reference TRBV7-6 and TRBJ1-4, is GAGVSQSPRYKVTKRGQDVALRCDPISGHVSLYWYRQALGQGPEFLTYFNYEAQQDKSGLPNDRFSAERPEGSISTLTIQRTEQRDSAMYRCASSLVPGPEPANEKLFFGSGTQLSVL.

CDR3 in amino acids: CASSFGAGGFAQYF. The CDR3 bases are TGTGCCAGCAGTTTTGGAGCGGGGGGCTTTGCGCAGTATTTT. This sequence joins TRBV27 and TRBJ2-3, with 9 bases that match TRBD2. V gave up 3 bases and J gave up 10 bases; unmatched junction bases: 8. Germline lookup yields CDR1 MNHEY and CDR2 SMNVEV (reference sequence). The CDR3 loop spans 14 amino acids.

The V and J genes are TRBV18 and TRBJ2-7; 8 bases agree with TRBD1. The CDR3 extends over 14 amino acids. Trimming removed 2 bases from V and 4 bases from J; junction bases left unmatched: 4. Germline CDR1 and CDR2: KGHSH and LQKENI. The CDR3 DNA reads TGTGCCAGCTCACCAGCAGGGGGCGAATACGAGCAGTACTTC. Its protein is CASSPAGGEYEQYF.

The table lists this clone with a few counts. The V call is TRBV5-6, the J call TRBJ1-5; no firm D call. Trimming pared 0 bases from V and 2 bases from J, leaving 12 bases between. This CDR3 comprises 16 residues. CDR1 and CDR2 from the germline V gene are SGHDT and YYEEEE. This chain's CDR3 is CASSLGSGMGNQPQHF. The CDR3 region has the DNA TGTGCCAGCAGCTTGGGTTCGGGGATGGGCAATCAGCCCCAGCATTTT. The variable domain in full, with the rest retrieved from reference TRBV5-6 and TRBJ1-5, is DAGVTQSPTHLIKTRGQQVTLRCSPKSGHDTVSWYQQALGQGPQFIFQYYEEEERQRGNFPDRFSGHQFPNYSSELNVNALLLGDSALYLCASSLGSGMGNQPQHFGDGTRLSIL.

The genes are TRBV5-4 and TRBJ1-2; 11 bases are shared with TRBD1. Germline lookup yields CDR1 SGHNT and CDR2 YYREEE (reference sequence). CDR3 length: 15 amino acids. The V and J ends lost 4 bases and 4 bases, in that order; junction bases with no gene match: 6. CDR3 in DNA: TGTGCCAGCAGCGATAGGGACAGGGGGACCTATGGCTACACCTTC. The encoded protein is CASSDRDRGTYGYTF.

The chain combines TRBV5-6 with TRBJ2-1; 9 nucleotides line up with TRBD2. Germline V lookup: CDR1 SGHDT, CDR2 YYEEEE. V gave up 4 bases and J gave up 5 bases; unmatched junction bases: 10. The CDR3 extends over 16 amino acids. As DNA, the CDR3 is TGTGCCAGCAGCCCTTATAGCGGGAGAACCAACAATGAGCAGTTCTTC. Amino acids: CASSPYSGRTNNEQFF.

The chain joins TRBV6-5 to TRBJ2-5, with TRBD2 as a possible D gene (6 bases). With 6 bases removed from V and 5 bases from J, the gap between germline ends came to 16 bases. The CDR3 sequence is 14 residues long. Germline CDR1 reads MNHEY; CDR2 reads SVGAGI. The CDR3 DNA reads as TGTGCCAGCAGCAGACAGACGGGGGAGGAGACCCAGTACTTC. Residues: CASSRQTGEETQYF.

This clone was seen once. V is TRBV14 and J is TRBJ2-1, with D maybe TRBD2 (6 bases). The CDR3 loop spans 18 amino acids. Germline V gives CDR1 SGHDN, CDR2 FVKESK. Trimming took 1 base from V and 8 from J, leaving 24 bases between them. CDR3 amino acids: CASSQAPIGAAGWDEQFF. The CDR3 region has the DNA TGTGCCAGCAGCCAAGCCCCGATAGGCGCCGCGGGGTGGGATGAGCAGTTCTTC.

This clone was recorded once. The chain links TRBV28 to TRBJ1-2; no firm D call. Trimming cost V 3 bases and J 1 base, with 12 bases left between them. Germline V CDR1 and CDR2: MDHEN, SYDVKM. The CDR3 runs 15 residues. CDR3 in DNA: TGTGCCAGCAGTTTCCGCGGATACTTTAACTATGGCTACACCTTC. It encodes CASSFRGYFNYGYTF.